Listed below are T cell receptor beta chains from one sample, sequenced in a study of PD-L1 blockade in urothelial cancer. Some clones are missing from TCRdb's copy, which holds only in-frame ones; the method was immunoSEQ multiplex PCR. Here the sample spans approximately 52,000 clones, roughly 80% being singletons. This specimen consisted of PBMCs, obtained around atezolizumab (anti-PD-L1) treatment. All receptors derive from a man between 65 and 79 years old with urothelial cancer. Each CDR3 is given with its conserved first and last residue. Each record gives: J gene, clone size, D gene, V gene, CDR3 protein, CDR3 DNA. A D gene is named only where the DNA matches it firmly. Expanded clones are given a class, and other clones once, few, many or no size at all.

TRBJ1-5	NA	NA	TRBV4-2	CASSQDPGLERDKPQHF	TGTGCCAGCAGCCAAGATCCTGGCCTAGAGAGGGATAAGCCCCAGCATTTT
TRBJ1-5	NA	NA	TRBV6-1	CASSEGGPSNQPQHF	TGTGCCAGCAGTGAAGGAGGGCCGTCCAATCAGCCCCAGCATTTT
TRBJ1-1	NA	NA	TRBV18	CASSPLQGNTEAFF	TGTGCCAGCTCACCACTCCAGGGGAACACTGAAGCTTTCTTT
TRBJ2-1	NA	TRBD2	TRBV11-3	CASSSKRVLAGGENEQFF	TGTGCCAGCAGCTCGAAGAGGGTCCTAGCGGGAGGTGAAAATGAGCAGTTCTTC
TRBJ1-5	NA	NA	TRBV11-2	CASSLGAGDQPQHF	TGTGCCAGCAGCTTAGGGGCAGGTGATCAGCCCCAGCATTTT
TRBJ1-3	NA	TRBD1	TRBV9	CASSRTGNSGNTIYF	TGTGCCAGCAGCCGGACAGGGAATTCAGGAAACACCATATATTTT
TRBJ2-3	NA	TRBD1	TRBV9	CASSVATGDRVADTQYF	TGTGCCAGCAGCGTAGCTACGGGGGACAGGGTAGCAGATACGCAGTATTTT
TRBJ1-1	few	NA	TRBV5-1	CASSLNWAETEAFF	TGCGCCAGCAGCTTGAATTGGGCTGAGACTGAAGCTTTCTTT
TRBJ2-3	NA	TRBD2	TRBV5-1	CASSLSLAVADTQYF	TGCGCCAGCAGCTTGAGCCTAGCGGTCGCAGATACGCAGTATTTT
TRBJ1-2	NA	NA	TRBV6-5	CASSYGRASSYGYTF	TGTGCCAGCAGTTACGGCAGAGCATCTAGCTATGGCTACACCTTC
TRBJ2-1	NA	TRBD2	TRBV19	CASSTAGTRVNEQFF	TGTGCCAGTAGTACGGCCGGGACTAGGGTCAATGAGCAGTTCTTC
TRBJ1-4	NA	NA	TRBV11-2	CASSSVGNEKLFF	TGTGCCAGCAGCTCGGTCGGTAATGAAAAACTGTTTTTT
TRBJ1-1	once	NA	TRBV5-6	CASSRDRTNTEAFF	TGTGCCAGCAGCCGAGACAGGACGAACACTGAAGCTTTCTTT
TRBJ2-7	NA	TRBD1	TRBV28	CASRTMGDRGEQYF	TGTGCCAGCAGGACTATGGGGGACAGGGGCGAGCAGTACTTC
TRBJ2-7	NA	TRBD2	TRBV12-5	CASGLDHPPAGGLVAYEQYF	TGTGCTAGTGGTTTGGACCATCCCCCAGCGGGAGGCCTGGTTGCCTACGAGCAGTACTTC
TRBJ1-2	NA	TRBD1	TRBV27	CATGRTGGNYGYTF	TGTGCCACCGGGAGGACAGGGGGCAACTATGGCTACACCTTC
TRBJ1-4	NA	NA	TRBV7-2	CASSLGLKNSEKLFF	TGTGCCAGCAGCTTAGGGCTTAAGAACAGCGAAAAACTGTTTTTT
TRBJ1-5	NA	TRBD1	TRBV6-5	CASSKAGGSNQPQHF	TGTGCCAGCAGTAAGGCAGGGGGCAGCAATCAGCCCCAGCATTTT
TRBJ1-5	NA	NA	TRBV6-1	CASSGGSEFSRNQPQHF	TGTGCCAGCAGTGGCGGGTCGGAATTCTCGCGCAATCAGCCCCAGCATTTT
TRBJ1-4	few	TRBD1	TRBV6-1	CASRGTGVGEKLFF	TGTGCCAGCAGAGGGACAGGGGTAGGCGAAAAACTGTTTTTT
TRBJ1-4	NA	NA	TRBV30	CAWSGGLRMSNEKLFF	TGTGCCTGGAGTGGGGGCCTCAGGATGTCTAATGAAAAACTGTTTTTT
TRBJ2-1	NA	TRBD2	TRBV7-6	CASSLVWRGGADEQFF	TGTGCCAGCAGCTTAGTCTGGCGCGGGGGGGCCGATGAGCAGTTCTTC
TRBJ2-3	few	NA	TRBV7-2	CASSFTSSGDTQYF	TGTGCCAGCAGCTTTACGTCCAGCGGGGATACGCAGTATTTT
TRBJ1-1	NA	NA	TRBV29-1	CSVLGPGGALSAEAFF	TGCAGCGTTTTGGGGCCGGGGGGGGCCCTCAGCGCTGAAGCTTTCTTT
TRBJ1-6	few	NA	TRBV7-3	CASSLKPRANNSPLHF	TGTGCCAGCAGCTTAAAGCCCAGGGCGAACAATTCACCCCTCCACTTT
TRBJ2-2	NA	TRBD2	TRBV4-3	CASSQGLAGGMNTGELFF	TGCGCCAGCAGCCAAGGACTAGCGGGAGGCATGAACACCGGGGAGCTGTTTTTT
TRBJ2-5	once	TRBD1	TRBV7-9	CASSFLRDRSLQETQYF	TGTGCCAGCAGCTTTCTCCGGGACAGGAGTTTACAAGAGACCCAGTACTTC
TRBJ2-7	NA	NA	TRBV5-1	CASSLAESSYEQYF	TGCGCCAGCAGCTTGGCCGAGAGCTCCTACGAGCAGTACTTC
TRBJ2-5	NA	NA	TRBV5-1	CASSLAGGPETQYF	TGCGCCAGCAGCTTGGCTGGAGGACCGGAGACCCAGTACTTC
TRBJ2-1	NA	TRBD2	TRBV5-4	CASSLGLTSGSYNEQFF	TGTGCCAGCAGCTTGGGGTTGACTAGCGGATCCTACAATGAGCAGTTCTTC
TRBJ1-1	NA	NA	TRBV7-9	CASSLARGWNTEAFF	TGTGCCAGCAGCTTAGCCCGGGGTTGGAACACTGAAGCTTTCTTT
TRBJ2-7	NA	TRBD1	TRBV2	CASSGTGGAYEQYF	TGTGCCAGTTCCGGGACAGGAGGAGCCTACGAGCAGTACTTC
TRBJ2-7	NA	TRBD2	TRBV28	CASRLAGRTYEQYF	TGTGCCAGCAGACTAGCGGGACGTACCTACGAGCAGTACTTC
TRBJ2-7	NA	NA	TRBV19	CASARQGDFYEQYF	TGTGCCTCAGCGAGGCAGGGGGACTTCTACGAGCAGTACTTC
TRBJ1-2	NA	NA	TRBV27	CASRLQGEYGYTF	TGTGCCAGCAGACTACAGGGCGAATATGGCTACACCTTC
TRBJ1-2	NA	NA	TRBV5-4	CASSLPRGTNGYTF	TGTGCCAGCAGCTTGCCCCGTGGGACAAATGGCTACACCTTC
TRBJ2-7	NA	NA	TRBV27	CASSFSSTYEQYF	TGTGCCAGCAGTTTTAGCAGTACGTACGAGCAGTACTTC
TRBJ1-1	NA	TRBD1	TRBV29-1	CSGEGGQGSTEAFF	TGCAGCGGAGAGGGGGGACAGGGGTCCACTGAAGCTTTCTTT
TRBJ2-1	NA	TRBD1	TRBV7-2	CASSLAAGTGLRNEQFF	TGTGCCAGCAGCTTAGCCGCCGGGACAGGGTTGCGAAATGAGCAGTTCTTC
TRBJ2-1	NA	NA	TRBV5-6	CASSPQGGLYNEQFF	TGTGCCAGCAGCCCCCAGGGGGGCCTTTACAATGAGCAGTTCTTC
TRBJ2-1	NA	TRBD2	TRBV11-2	CASSSGQRGYLSNEQFF	TGTGCCAGCAGCTCGGGGCAGCGGGGCTATCTCTCTAATGAGCAGTTCTTC
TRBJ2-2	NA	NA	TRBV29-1	CSVEDLDTATGELFF	TGCAGCGTTGAAGATCTGGACACCGCCACCGGGGAGCTGTTTTTT
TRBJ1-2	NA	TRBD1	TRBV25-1	CASGDRGYTF	TGTGCCAGCGGGGACAGGGGCTACACCTTC
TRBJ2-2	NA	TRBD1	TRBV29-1	CSVNYPGGTGELFF	TGCAGCGTGAATTACCCAGGGGGCACCGGGGAGCTGTTTTTT
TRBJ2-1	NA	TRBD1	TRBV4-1	CASSQKDRGSAFTNEQFF	TGCGCCAGCAGCCAGAAGGACAGGGGGAGCGCCTTTACAAATGAGCAGTTCTTC
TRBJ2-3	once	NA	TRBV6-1	CASSQINQDTQYF	TGTGCCAGCAGTCAAATAAACCAGGATACGCAGTATTTT
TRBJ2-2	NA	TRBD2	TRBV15	CATSRDPPAGGGRTGELFF	TGTGCCACCAGCAGAGATCCTCCCGCCGGGGGGGGTCGAACCGGGGAGCTGTTTTTT